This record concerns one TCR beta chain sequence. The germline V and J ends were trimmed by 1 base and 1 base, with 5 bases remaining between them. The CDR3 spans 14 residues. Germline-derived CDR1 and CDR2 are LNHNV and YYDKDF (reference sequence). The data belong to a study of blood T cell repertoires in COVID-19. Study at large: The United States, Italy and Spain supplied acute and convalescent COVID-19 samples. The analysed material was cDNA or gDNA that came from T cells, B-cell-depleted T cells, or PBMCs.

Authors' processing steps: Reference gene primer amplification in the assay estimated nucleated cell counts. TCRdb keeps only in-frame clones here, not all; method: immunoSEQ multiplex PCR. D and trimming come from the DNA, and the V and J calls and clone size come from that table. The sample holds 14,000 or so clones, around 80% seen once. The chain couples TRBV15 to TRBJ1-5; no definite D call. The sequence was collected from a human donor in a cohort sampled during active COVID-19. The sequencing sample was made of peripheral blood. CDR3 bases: TGTGCCACCAGCAGAGCACACAGCAATCAGCCCCAGCATTTT. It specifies CATSRAHSNQPQHF.